The clone carrying this TCR beta chain has only one observation. Authors' processing steps: Using reference gene primer amplification, nucleated cell counts were estimated. Produced via immunoSEQ multiplex PCR; TCRdb's table is partial and in-frame only. V and J calls and clone size are those listed in that table; D and trimming were worked out from the DNA. Found here are approximately 100,000 clones, 89% of them singletons; the top ten hold approximately 3.5%. The sample originates from a study of blood T cell repertoires in COVID-19. Study background: Material from acute and convalescent COVID-19 was sourced from the United States, Italy and Spain. The cDNA or gDNA used as material had been derived from T cells, B-cell-depleted T cells, or PBMCs.

Germline V gene data show CDR1 as SGDLS and CDR2 as YYNGEE. The CDR3 runs to 15 residues. V was cut by 0 bases and J by 6 bases, with 14 bases left in between. The V gene is TRBV9, the J gene TRBJ2-3, with TRBD2 as a possible D gene (5 bases). This TCR came from a woman aged 55 to 70 with acute or convalescent COVID-19. The sample taken for sequencing was peripheral blood. The chain's CDR3 is CASSVGWTPSDTQYF. The CDR3 DNA sequence: TGTGCCAGCAGCGTAGGATGGACTCCGTCGGATACGCAGTATTTT.